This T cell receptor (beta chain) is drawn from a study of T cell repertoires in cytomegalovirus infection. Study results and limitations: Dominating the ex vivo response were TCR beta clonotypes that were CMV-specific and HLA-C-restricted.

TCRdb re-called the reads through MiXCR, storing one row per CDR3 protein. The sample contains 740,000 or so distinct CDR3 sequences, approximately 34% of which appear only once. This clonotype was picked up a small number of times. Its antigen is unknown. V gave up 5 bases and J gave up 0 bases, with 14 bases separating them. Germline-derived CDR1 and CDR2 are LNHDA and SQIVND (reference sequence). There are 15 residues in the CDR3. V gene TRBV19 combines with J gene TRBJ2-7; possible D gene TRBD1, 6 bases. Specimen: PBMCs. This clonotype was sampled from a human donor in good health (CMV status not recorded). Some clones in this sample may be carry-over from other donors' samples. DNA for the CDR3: TGTGCCAGTAGTTGGAACAGGGATCACTCCTACGAGCAGTACTTC. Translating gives CASSWNRDHSYEQYF.